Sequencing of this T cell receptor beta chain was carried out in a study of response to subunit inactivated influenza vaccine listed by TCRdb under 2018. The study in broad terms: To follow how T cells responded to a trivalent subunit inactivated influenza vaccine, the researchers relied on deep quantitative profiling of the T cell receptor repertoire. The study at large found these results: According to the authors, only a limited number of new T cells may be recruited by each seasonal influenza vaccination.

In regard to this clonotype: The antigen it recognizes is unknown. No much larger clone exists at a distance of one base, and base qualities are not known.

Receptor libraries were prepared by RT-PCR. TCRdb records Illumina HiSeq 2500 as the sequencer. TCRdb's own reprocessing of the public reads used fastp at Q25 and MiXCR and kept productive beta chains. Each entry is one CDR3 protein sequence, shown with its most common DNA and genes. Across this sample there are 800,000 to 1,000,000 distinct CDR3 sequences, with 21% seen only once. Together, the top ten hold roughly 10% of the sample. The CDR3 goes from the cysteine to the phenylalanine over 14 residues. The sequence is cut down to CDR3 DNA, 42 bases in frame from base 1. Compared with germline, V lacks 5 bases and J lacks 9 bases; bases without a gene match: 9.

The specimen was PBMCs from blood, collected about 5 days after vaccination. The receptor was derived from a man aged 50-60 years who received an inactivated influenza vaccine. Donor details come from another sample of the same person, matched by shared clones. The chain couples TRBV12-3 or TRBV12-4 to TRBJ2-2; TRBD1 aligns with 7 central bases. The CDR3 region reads CASSPTGYRWELFF. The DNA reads TGTGCCAGCAGTCCGACAGGGTATAGATGGGAGCTGTTTTTT.